The 2 T cell receptor beta chains below come from one sample, sequenced in a study of T-cell reconstitution after alpha-beta-depleted transplantation in children listed by TCRdb under 2016. In light of the paper, this sample's treatment or condition label describes: allogeneic hematopoietic cell transplantation with graft depleted of TCRalphabeta T cells and CD19 B cells. The library was obtained by PCR. The sequencing machine was an Illumina HiSeq 2500. TCR libraries were prepared with molecular barcoding, using unique molecular identifiers to normalize TCRbeta repertoire quantification. TCRdb reprocessing: public reads trimmed at Q25 with fastp, clones called with MiXCR, in-frame beta chains kept. Every distinct CDR3 protein forms one entry, paired with its most common genes and DNA. The sample records about 830,000 distinct CDR3 sequences, roughly 16% of which are singletons. Roughly 5% of the sample rests with the top ten.

The starting material was PBMCs, mostly from graft donor cells, obtained 360 days after TCRalphabeta/CD19-depleted stem cell transplant. These receptors originate from a male patient between 10 and 17 years old who had a stem cell transplant for acute lymphoblastic leukemia, so the T cells may come from the graft donor.

This clonotype has a handful of counts. The gene calls are TRBV5-1 and TRBJ2-1; D is undetermined. CDR1 SGHRS and CDR2 YFSETQ come from the germline V gene. The CDR3 extends over 14 amino acids. Trimming cost V 5 bases and J 3 bases, with 12 bases left between them. Here the CDR3 reads CASRQYQSYNEQFF. In DNA, the CDR3 is TGCGCCAGCAGGCAATATCAGAGCTACAATGAGCAGTTCTTC.

V usage is TRBV20-1 and J usage is TRBJ2-7; TRBD2 is a possible D gene (5 bases). The CDR3 consists of 13 residues. The V gene's germline CDR1 is DFQATT and CDR2 SNEGSKA (reference sequence). Trimming took 3 bases from V and 1 from J, leaving 10 bases between them. In DNA, the CDR3 is TGCAGTGCTAGGCGGAGCGGTTCCTACGAGCAGTACTTC. The encoded protein is CSARRSGSYEQYF.